The subject of this entry is one T cell receptor (beta chain). TCRdb's table, derived via immunoSEQ multiplex PCR, lists solely in-frame clones and lacks some. This sample has 80,000 to 100,000 clones, with approximately 81% found just once. This sample was taken from a study of control samples from healthy donors and cancer patients. Germline assignment: CDR1 ENHRY and CDR2 SYGVKD. The CDR3 length is 15 residues. V gave up 3 bases and J gave up 0 bases, with 11 bases separating them. The chain has TRBV10-3 and TRBJ1-1; D might be TRBD1 (5 bases). The origin of this receptor is a woman aged 25-40 years in good health. The sample taken for sequencing was blood. Here the CDR3 DNA reads TGTGCCATCAGTGAACCACGGGGGGTGAACACTGAAGCTTTCTTT. Translated, it gives CAISEPRGVNTEAFF.